These 10 T cell receptor beta chains were all obtained from the same sample, sequenced in a study of tumor-infiltrating lymphocytes in glioblastoma multiforme listed by TCRdb under 2017. The listed sequencing device is Illumina HiSeq 2500. TCRB libraries were constructed from RNA through three rounds of nested multiplex PCR following a modified ARM-PCR protocol with multiple V-beta primers and a C-beta primer. TCRdb reprocessed the public reads (quality trimming at Q25 with fastp, clone calling with MiXCR) and kept in-frame beta chains. Rows with one shared CDR3 protein collapse into an entry with the most common genes and DNA. Present in this sample are approximately 16,000 distinct CDR3 sequences, 55% to 85% of which were seen just once. Clones ranked in the top ten supply 49% of the sample. The sample was brain tumor tissue. These TCRs come from a male donor with glioblastoma.

This clonotype was counted between two and nine times. This chain links TRBV20-1 with TRBJ1-5, with 7 bases fitting TRBD1. Germline lookup yields CDR1 DFQATT and CDR2 SNEGSKA (reference sequence). Trimming took 6 bases from V and 1 from J; bases not matched to a gene: 6. CDR3 length: 14 residues. The CDR3 DNA sequence: TGCAGTGCGTCGACAGGGAACAGCAATCAGCCCCAGCATTTT. Translation gives CSASTGNSNQPQHF.

Turning to this clonotype: The germline gene is not matched at one end of the junction; a read error may be the cause. The V and J genes are TRBV28 and TRBJ2-7; 9 bases agree with TRBD2. This CDR3 is built from 13 residues. In germline, CDR1 is MDHEN, CDR2 SYDVKM. CDR3 region: CASTAGGVYEHYF. As DNA, the CDR3 is TGTGCCAGCACGGCGGGAGGGGTCTACGAGCATTACTTC. Combining the CDR3 with reference TRBV28 and TRBJ2-7 gives the whole variable domain DVKVTQSSRYLVKRTGEKVFLECVQDMDHENMFWYRQDPGLGLRLIYFSYDVKMKEKGDIPEGYSVSREKKERFSLILESASTNQTSMYLCASTAGGVYEHYFGPGTRLTVT.

This clonotype is labeled medium-sized. V gene TRBV29-1 combines with J gene TRBJ2-1, with 8 bases that match TRBD1. Germline V gives CDR1 SQVTM, CDR2 ANQGSEA. Trimming at V came to 6 bases and at J to 4 bases, leaving 14 bases not matched to a gene. The CDR3 loop spans 16 amino acids. The CDR3 DNA follows: TGCAGCGTCGCGGGACAGGTATCGGTCTTATACAATGAGCAGTTCTTC. Translating gives CSVAGQVSVLYNEQFF.

The chain has TRBV29-1 and TRBJ2-2; D is uncertain. V was pared by 7 bases and J by 5 bases, with 8 bases between. Germline assignment: CDR1 SQVTM and CDR2 ANQGSEA. There are 11 residues in the CDR3. CDR3 DNA sequence: TGCAGCGGCAGTATTACCGGGGAGCTGTTTTTT. Translating gives CSGSITGELFF.

In its sample, this clonotype was seen a few times. In DNA, the CDR3 is TGTGCCAGCAGTTTATGGGGGGGGGGAAAAGAGACCCAGTACTTC. Its translation: CASSLWGGGKETQYF. The chain is built from TRBV28 and TRBJ2-5; 7 bases match TRBD2. Germline-derived CDR1 and CDR2 are MDHEN and SYDVKM. V gave up 0 bases and J gave up 3 bases; unmatched junction bases: 4. The CDR3 extends over 15 amino acids.

The rearrangement uses TRBV11-3 and TRBJ2-3, with 11 bases fitting TRBD2. CDR1 SGHNT and CDR2 YENEEA come from the germline V gene. V gave up 5 bases and J gave up 5 bases; unmatched junction bases: 12. The CDR3 consists of 17 residues. The CDR3 DNA is TGTGCCAGCAGCCCGGGGGTAGCGGGAGGGCCGGGAGATACGCAGTATTTT. Translated: CASSPGVAGGPGDTQYF.

This rearrangement joins TRBV20-1 to TRBJ2-7; D might be TRBD2 (5 bases). This CDR3 contains 17 residues. V shed 0 bases and J shed 6 bases, with 24 bases lying between them. Per germline, CDR1 DFQATT and CDR2 SNEGSKA (reference sequence). The CDR3 nucleotides read TGCAGTGCTAGAGATGATCGTCGGTCTAGCTGGGGTATCGAGCAGTACTTC. This encodes CSARDDRRSSWGIEQYF.

This clonotype occurred once. The chain couples TRBV11-2 to TRBJ2-2; TRBD2 matches 12 bases. Losses at the gene ends were 6 bases for V and 4 bases for J; bases not matched to a gene: 9. The CDR3 has 17 amino acids. CDR1 is SGHAT and CDR2 is FQNNGV in the germline V gene. For the CDR3, the DNA is TGTGCCAGCAGTTCGACTAGCGGGAGAATAAGCACCGGGGAGCTGTTTTTT. This gives the protein CASSSTSGRISTGELFF.

A remark on this clonotype: This may be a read error: a much more frequent sequence differs by one nucleotide. The V call is TRBV11-3, the J call TRBJ2-3; D tentatively fits TRBD1 or TRBD2 (6 bases each). CDR3 length equals 15 residues. The germline V gene has CDR1 SGHNT and CDR2 YENEEA. The CDR3 is CASSLDLGGRDMQYF. The CDR3 DNA follows: TGTGCCAGCAGCTTGGATCTTGGGGGGCGCGATATGCAGTATTTT.

The chain has TRBV6-5 and TRBJ2-4, with D unclear. This CDR3 contains 14 residues. Deletions cut 5 bases from V and 1 base from J, with 9 bases between. In germline, CDR1 is MNHEY, CDR2 SVGAGI. The CDR3, as DNA: TGTGCCAGCAGTCTTGGCTCGGCCAAAAACATTCAGTACTTC. Translation: CASSLGSAKNIQYF.